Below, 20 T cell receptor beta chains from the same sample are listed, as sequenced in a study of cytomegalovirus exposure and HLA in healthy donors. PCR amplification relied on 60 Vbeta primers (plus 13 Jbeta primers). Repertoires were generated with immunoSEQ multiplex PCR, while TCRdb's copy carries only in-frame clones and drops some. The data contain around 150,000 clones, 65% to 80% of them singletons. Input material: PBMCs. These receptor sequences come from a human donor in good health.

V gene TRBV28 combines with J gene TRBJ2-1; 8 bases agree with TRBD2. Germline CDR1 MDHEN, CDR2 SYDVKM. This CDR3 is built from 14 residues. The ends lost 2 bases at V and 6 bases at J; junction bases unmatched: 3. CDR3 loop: CASSLREGPNEQFF. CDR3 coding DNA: TGTGCCAGCAGTTTACGGGAGGGCCCCAATGAGCAGTTCTTC.

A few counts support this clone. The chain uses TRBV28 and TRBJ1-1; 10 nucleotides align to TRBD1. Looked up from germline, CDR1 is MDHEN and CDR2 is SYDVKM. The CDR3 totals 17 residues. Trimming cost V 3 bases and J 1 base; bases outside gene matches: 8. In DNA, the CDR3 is TGTGCCAGCAGTTTGTCCGGGACAGGGGCAGGGAACACTGAAGCTTTCTTT. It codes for CASSLSGTGAGNTEAFF.

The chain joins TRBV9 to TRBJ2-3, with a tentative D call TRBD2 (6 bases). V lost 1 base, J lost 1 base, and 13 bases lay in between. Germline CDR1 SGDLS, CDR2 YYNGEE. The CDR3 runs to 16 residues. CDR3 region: CASSVFGAGRTDTQYF. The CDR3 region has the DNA TGTGCCAGCAGCGTATTTGGGGCGGGGCGCACAGATACGCAGTATTTT.

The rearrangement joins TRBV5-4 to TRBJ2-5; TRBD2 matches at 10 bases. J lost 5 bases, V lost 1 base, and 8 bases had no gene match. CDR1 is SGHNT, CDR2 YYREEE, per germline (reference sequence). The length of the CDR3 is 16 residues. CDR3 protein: CASSLPLAGVGETQYF. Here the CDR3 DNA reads TGTGCCAGCAGCTTGCCCCTAGCGGGAGTGGGGGAGACCCAGTACTTC.

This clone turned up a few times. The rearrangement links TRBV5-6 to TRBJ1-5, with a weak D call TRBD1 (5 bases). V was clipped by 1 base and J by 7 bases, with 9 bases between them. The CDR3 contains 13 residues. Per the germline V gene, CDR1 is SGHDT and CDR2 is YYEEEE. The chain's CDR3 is CASSLSRGQPQHF. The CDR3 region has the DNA TGTGCCAGCAGCTTGTCGCGGGGCCAGCCCCAGCATTTT.

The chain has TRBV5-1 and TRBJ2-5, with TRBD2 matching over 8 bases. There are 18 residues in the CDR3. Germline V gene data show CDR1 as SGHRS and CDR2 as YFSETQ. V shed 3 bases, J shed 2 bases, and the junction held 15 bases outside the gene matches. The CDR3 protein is CASSSQSRGGRSQETQYF. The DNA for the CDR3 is TGCGCCAGCAGCTCACAGAGCCGGGGCGGGAGGTCTCAAGAGACCCAGTACTTC.

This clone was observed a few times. CDR3 protein: CASRSTTDGGTRGEKLFF. CDR3 DNA: TGTGCCAGCAGATCCACGACAGATGGGGGAACCAGGGGTGAAAAACTGTTTTTT. The V and J genes are TRBV27 and TRBJ1-4; tentatively, D is TRBD1 (6 bases). Germline values: CDR1 MNHEY, CDR2 SMNVEV (reference sequence). The CDR3 is 18 residues long. V was trimmed by 6 bases and J by 7 bases, leaving 27 bases between them.

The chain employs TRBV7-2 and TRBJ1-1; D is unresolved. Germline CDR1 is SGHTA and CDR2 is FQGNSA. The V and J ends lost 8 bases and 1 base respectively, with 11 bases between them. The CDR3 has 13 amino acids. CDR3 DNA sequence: TGTGCCAGCCTGAGGGCCCGGAACACTGAAGCTTTCTTT. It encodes CASLRARNTEAFF.

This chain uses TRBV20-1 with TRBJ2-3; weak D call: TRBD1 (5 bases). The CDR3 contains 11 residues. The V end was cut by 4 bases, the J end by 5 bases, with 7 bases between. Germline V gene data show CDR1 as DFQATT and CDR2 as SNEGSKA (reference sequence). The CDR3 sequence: CSAMTVDTQYF. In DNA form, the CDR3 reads TGCAGTGCTATGACAGTAGATACGCAGTATTTT.

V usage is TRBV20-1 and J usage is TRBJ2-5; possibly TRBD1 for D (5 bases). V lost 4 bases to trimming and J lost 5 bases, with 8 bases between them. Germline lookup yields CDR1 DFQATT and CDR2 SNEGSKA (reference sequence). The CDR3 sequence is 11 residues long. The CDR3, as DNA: TGCAGTGCTAAGGGGCTCGAGACCCAGTACTTC. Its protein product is CSAKGLETQYF.

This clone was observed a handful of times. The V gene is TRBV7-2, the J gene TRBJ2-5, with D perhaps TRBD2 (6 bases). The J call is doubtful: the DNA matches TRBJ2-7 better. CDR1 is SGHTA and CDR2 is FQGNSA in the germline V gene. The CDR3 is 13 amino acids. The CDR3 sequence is CASSFAGSYEQYF. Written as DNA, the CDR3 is TGTGCCAGCAGCTTTGCCGGGAGCTACGAGCAGTACTTC.

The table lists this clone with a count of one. CDR3 in amino acids: CASSLTGGGEKLFF. CDR3 nucleotide sequence: TGTGCCAGCAGTTTAACAGGGGGCGGAGAAAAACTGTTTTTT. This chain joins TRBV28 and TRBJ1-4, with 9 nucleotides matching TRBD1. The CDR3 runs to 14 residues. Losses at the gene ends were 2 bases for V and 8 bases for J; bases not matched to a gene: 3. Germline V gives CDR1 MDHEN, CDR2 SYDVKM.

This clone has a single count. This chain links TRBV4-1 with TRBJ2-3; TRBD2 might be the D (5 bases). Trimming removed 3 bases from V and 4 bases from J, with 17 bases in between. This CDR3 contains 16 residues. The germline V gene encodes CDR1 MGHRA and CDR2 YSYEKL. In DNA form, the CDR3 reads TGCGCCAGCAGCCAGAGAGGGAGAGAAAGAGCAGATACGCAGTATTTT. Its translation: CASSQRGRERADTQYF.

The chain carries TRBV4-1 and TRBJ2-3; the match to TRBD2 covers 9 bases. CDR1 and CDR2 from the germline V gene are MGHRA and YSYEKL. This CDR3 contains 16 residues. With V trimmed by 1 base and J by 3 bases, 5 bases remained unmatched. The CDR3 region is CASSQGRGGGTDTQYF. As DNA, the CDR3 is TGCGCCAGCAGCCAAGGTCGCGGGGGGGGTACAGATACGCAGTATTTT.

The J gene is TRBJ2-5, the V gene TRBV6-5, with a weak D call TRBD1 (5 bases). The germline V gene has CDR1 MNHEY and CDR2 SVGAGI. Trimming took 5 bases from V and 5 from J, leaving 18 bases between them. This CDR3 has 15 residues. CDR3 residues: CASSRQRPLEETQYF. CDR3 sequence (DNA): TGTGCCAGCAGTCGACAGCGACCTTTGGAGGAGACCCAGTACTTC.

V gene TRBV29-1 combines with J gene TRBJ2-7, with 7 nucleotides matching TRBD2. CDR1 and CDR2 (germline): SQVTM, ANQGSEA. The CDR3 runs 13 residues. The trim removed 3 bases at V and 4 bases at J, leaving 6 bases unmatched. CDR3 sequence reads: CSVDAGRAYEQYF. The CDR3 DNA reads TGCAGCGTTGATGCAGGGAGGGCGTACGAGCAGTACTTC.

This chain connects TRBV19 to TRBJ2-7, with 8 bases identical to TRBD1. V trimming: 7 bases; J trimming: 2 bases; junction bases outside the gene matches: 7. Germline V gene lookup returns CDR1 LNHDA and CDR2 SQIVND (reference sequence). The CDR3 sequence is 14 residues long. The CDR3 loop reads CASTSWDRPYEQYF. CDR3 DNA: TGTGCCAGTACCAGTTGGGACAGGCCCTACGAGCAGTACTTC.

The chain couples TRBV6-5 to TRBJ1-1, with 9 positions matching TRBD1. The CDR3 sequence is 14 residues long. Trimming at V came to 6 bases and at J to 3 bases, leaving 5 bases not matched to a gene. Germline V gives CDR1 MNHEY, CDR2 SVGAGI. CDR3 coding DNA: TGTGCCAGCAGCACACAGGGGGCAGACACTGAAGCTTTCTTT. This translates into CASSTQGADTEAFF.

In nucleotides, the CDR3 is TGTGCCAGCATAAGACAGGGGGTGGCTGGGGCCAACGTCCTGACTTTC. This gives the protein CASIRQGVAGANVLTF. The gene calls are TRBV11-3 and TRBJ2-6; 9 bases fit TRBD1. J was trimmed by 2 bases and V by 7 bases; bases with no gene match: 6. Per the germline V gene, CDR1 is SGHNT and CDR2 is YENEEA. The CDR3 is 16 amino acids.

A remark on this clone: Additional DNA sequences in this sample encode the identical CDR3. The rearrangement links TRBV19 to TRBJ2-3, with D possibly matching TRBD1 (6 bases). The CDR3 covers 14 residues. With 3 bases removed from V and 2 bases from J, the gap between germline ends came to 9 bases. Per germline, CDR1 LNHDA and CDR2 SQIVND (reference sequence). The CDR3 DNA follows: TGTGCCAGTAGTATCACAGGGACCACAGATACGCAGTATTTT. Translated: CASSITGTTDTQYF. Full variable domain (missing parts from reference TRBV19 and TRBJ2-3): DGGITQSPKYLFRKEGQNVTLSCEQNLNHDAMYWYRQDPGQGLRLIYYSQIVNDFQKGDIAEGYSVSREKKESFPLTVTSAQKNPTAFYLCASSITGTTDTQYFGPGTRLTVL.